This T cell receptor beta chain was identified in a study of CD8 T cells in ankylosing spondylitis. Study-wide points: A motif in TCR beta, a set of several highly homologous variants, appeared characteristic of ankylosing spondylitis blood. Enrichment of disease-linked clones was reportedly significant in matched ankylosing spondylitis synovial fluid.

This clonotype was found a few times. The antigen remains unidentified. One entry per CDR3 protein results from TCRdb running MiXCR on the 5' RACE reads. The sample lists 700,000 to 1,000,000 distinct CDR3 sequences, roughly 10% seen once, with under 0.6% in the top ten. The CDR3 extends over 15 amino acids. Germline CDR1 MNHNS, CDR2 SASEGT. With 10 bases removed from V and 1 base from J, the gap between germline ends came to 16 bases. The chain is built from TRBV6-1 and TRBJ2-2; possible D gene TRBD2, 6 bases. Specimen: blood, either unsorted or a sorted T cell fraction (not recorded which). This sequence was found in a male donor with ankylosing spondylitis. CDR3 region: CAIPGRNQNTGELFF. The DNA of the CDR3 is TGTGCCATCCCAGGGAGGAATCAGAACACCGGGGAGCTGTTTTTT.